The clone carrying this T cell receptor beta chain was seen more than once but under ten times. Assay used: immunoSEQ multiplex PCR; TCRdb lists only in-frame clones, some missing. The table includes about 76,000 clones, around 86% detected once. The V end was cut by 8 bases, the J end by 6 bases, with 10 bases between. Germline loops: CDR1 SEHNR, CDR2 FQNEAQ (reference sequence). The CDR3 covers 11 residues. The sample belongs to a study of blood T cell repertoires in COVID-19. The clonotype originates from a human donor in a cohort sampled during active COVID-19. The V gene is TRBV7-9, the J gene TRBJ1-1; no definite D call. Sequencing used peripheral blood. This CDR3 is CASEGTAEAFF. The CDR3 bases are TGTGCCAGCGAGGGTACGGCTGAAGCTTTCTTT.